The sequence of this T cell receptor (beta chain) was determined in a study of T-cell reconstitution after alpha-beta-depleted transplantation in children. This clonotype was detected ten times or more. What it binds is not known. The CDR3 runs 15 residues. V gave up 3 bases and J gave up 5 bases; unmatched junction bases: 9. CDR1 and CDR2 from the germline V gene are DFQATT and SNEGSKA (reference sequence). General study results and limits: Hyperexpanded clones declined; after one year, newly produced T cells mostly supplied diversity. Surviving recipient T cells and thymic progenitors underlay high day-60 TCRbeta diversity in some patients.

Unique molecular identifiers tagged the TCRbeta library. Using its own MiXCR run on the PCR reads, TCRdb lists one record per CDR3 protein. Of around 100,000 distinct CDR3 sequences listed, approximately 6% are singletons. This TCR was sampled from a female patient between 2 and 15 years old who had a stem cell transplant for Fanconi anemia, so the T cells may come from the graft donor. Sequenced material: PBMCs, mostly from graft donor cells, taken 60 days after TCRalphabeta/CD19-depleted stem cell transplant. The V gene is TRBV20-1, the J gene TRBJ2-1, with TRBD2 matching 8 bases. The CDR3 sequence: CSAREREKEDNEQFF. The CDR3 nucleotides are TGCAGTGCTAGGGAGCGGGAGAAAGAGGACAATGAGCAGTTCTTC.